A single sample is the source of the 21 T cell receptor beta chains below, sequenced in a study of blood T cell repertoires in COVID-19. The table came from immunoSEQ multiplex PCR; TCRdb's copy has only in-frame clones and leaves some out. The data hold about 24,000 clones, with around nine tenths observed a single time. Sequencing was performed on peripheral blood. These receptor sequences come from a woman between 70 and 85 years old with active COVID-19.

The chain has TRBV19 and TRBJ2-7, with 15 bases aligning to TRBD2. This CDR3 has 17 residues. The V gene end was trimmed by 4 bases and the J gene end by 0 bases; junction bases not matched to a gene: 4. Germline-derived CDR1 and CDR2 are LNHDA and SQIVND (reference sequence). The CDR3 coding sequence is TGTGCCAGTAGTAAGGGACTAGCGGGGGGCCTCTCCTACGAGCAGTACTTC. Amino acid sequence: CASSKGLAGGLSYEQYF.

This clone was detected once. The chain recombines TRBV5-1 with TRBJ1-4; maybe TRBD1 (6 bases). The V end was cut by 5 bases, the J end by 0 bases, with 11 bases between. Germline CDR1 SGHRS, CDR2 YFSETQ. CDR3 length equals 15 residues. CDR3 bases: TGCGCCAGCAGTCAGGGGCGACCAACTAATGAAAAACTGTTTTTT. Protein: CASSQGRPTNEKLFF. Supplemented by reference TRBV5-1 and TRBJ1-4, the full variable domain reads KAGVTQTPRYLIKTRGQQVTLSCSPISGHRSVSWYQQTPGQGLQFLFEYFSETQRNKGNFPGRFSGRQFSNSRSEMNVSTLELGDSALYLCASSQGRPTNEKLFFGSGTQLSVL.

The chain carries TRBV10-3 and TRBJ2-5; the match to TRBD1 covers 9 bases. This CDR3 comprises 15 residues. Germline V gene lookup returns CDR1 ENHRY and CDR2 SYGVKD. The V gene end was trimmed by 2 bases and the J gene end by 4 bases; junction bases not matched to a gene: 5. In DNA, the CDR3 is TGTGCCATCAGTGAGACGGGACAGGGCTCAGAGACCCAGTACTTC. Its protein product is CAISETGQGSETQYF.

The chain is built from TRBV18 and TRBJ1-3, with D tentatively TRBD1 (5 bases). This CDR3 has 18 amino acids. CDR1 and CDR2 (germline): KGHSH, LQKENI. V lost 6 bases, J lost 0 bases, and 21 bases lay in between. The chain's CDR3 is CASSAGLPGLNSGNTIYF. The CDR3 DNA reads TGTGCCAGCTCCGCGGGACTCCCGGGATTGAACTCTGGAAACACCATATATTTT. Filled out from reference TRBV18 and TRBJ1-3, the complete variable domain reads NAGVMQNPRHLVRRRGQEARLRCSPMKGHSHVYWYRQLPEEGLKFMVYLQKENIIDESGMPKERFSAEFPKEGPSILRIQQVVRGDSAAYFCASSAGLPGLNSGNTIYFGEGSWLTVV.

The genes are TRBV4-3 and TRBJ2-2, with TRBD2 matching over 8 bases. The germline V gene has CDR1 LGHNA and CDR2 YSLEER. V lost 4 bases and J lost 0; bases outside the gene matches: 4. This CDR3 region has 16 residues. The CDR3 protein is CASSRSGGPNTGELFF. The DNA for the CDR3 is TGCGCCAGCAGCCGAAGCGGGGGCCCGAACACCGGGGAGCTGTTTTTT.

The rearrangement links TRBV12-3 or TRBV12-4 to TRBJ2-7, with a weak D call TRBD2 (5 bases). Trimming stripped 3 bases from V and 7 bases from J, with 13 bases between. This CDR3 has 13 residues. CDR3 nucleotide sequence: TGTGCCAGCAGTTTTCGACGGGGTGGGGAGCAGTACTTC. It encodes CASSFRRGGEQYF.

V is TRBV4-1 and J is TRBJ2-3, with a weak D call TRBD1 (7 bases). Deletions cut 0 bases from V and 2 bases from J, with 15 bases between. The germline V gene has CDR1 MGHRA and CDR2 YSYEKL. The CDR3 is made up of 17 amino acids. CDR3 amino acids: CASSQDGGTAYTDTQYF. For the CDR3, the DNA is TGCGCCAGCAGCCAAGATGGGGGGACAGCCTACACAGATACGCAGTATTTT.

The chain has TRBV19 and TRBJ2-2; 7 positions match TRBD2. V gave up 5 bases and J gave up 6 bases; unmatched junction bases: 3. CDR1 is LNHDA and CDR2 is SQIVND in the germline V gene (reference sequence). The CDR3 is 13 amino acids. As DNA, the CDR3 is TGTGCCAGTAGTCCCCTAGCGGCCGGGGAGCTGTTTTTT. Encoded protein: CASSPLAAGELFF.

The CDR3 DNA follows: TGTGCCAGCAGCCGGGAATACGAGCAGTACTTC. It translates to CASSREYEQYF. The V and J genes are TRBV7-2 and TRBJ2-7; possibly TRBD2 for D (5 bases). Trimming took 5 bases from V and 4 from J, leaving 6 bases between them. Germline CDR1 SGHTA, CDR2 FQGNSA. The CDR3 length is 11 residues. Full variable domain (rest looked up from reference TRBV7-2 and TRBJ2-7): GAGVSQSPSNKVTEKGKDVELRCDPISGHTALYWYRQSLGQGLEFLIYFQGNSAPDKSGLPSDRFSAERTGGSVSTLTIQRTQQEDSAVYLCASSREYEQYFGPGTRLTVT.

The J gene is TRBJ2-7, the V gene TRBV11-1; possibly TRBD2 for D (7 bases). From germline, CDR1 is SGHAT and CDR2 FQDESV (reference sequence). Trimming removed 7 bases from V and 5 bases from J, with 21 bases in between. The CDR3 has 15 amino acids. CDR3 residues: CASTSGGRGSNEQYF. The CDR3 DNA sequence: TGTGCCAGCACATCGGGGGGCAGGGGATCAAACGAGCAGTACTTC.

The genes are TRBV5-3 and TRBJ2-7; maybe TRBD2 (5 bases). TRBV5-3 is known as an ORF, though its function is uncertain. V lost 4 bases and J 2 bases, leaving 19 bases between the germline ends. The CDR3 has 16 residues. Here the CDR3 DNA reads TGTGCCAGAAGCAGGGAGAGAAAAGCTCCCCCCTACGAGCAGTACTTC. Translated: CARSRERKAPPYEQYF.

This sequence joins TRBV9 and TRBJ2-3, with 7 bases lining up with TRBD1. With V trimmed by 4 bases and J by 1 base, 6 bases remained unmatched. CDR3 length: 15 amino acids. CDR1 is SGDLS and CDR2 is YYNGEE in the germline V gene. CDR3 region: CASSFYDRGTDTQYF. CDR3 nucleotide sequence: TGTGCCAGCAGCTTCTACGACAGGGGCACAGATACGCAGTATTTT.

In DNA form, the CDR3 reads TGTGCCAGCAGCTGGATAGCGGGGAGCACAGATACGCAGTATTTT. Its translation is CASSWIAGSTDTQYF. This chain connects TRBV7-3 to TRBJ2-3, with 8 bases lining up with TRBD2. The length of the CDR3 is 15 residues. V trimming: 4 bases; J trimming: 0 bases; junction bases outside the gene matches: 3. Germline CDR1 and CDR2: SGHTA and FQGTGA.

This chain uses TRBV10-3 with TRBJ2-7; 10 bases map to TRBD2. There are 16 residues in the CDR3. The germline CDR1 and CDR2 sequences are ENHRY and SYGVKD. J gave up 2 bases and V 1 base, and 5 bases lay outside the gene matches. CDR3 loop: CAISELVAGGAYEQYF. Here the CDR3 DNA reads TGTGCCATCAGTGAGTTAGTAGCGGGGGGTGCCTACGAGCAGTACTTC.

This clone was recorded once. This chain joins TRBV9 and TRBJ2-2, with 9 bases aligning to TRBD1. The trim removed 3 bases at V and 6 bases at J, leaving 9 bases unmatched. The CDR3 length is 16 residues. Germline values: CDR1 SGDLS, CDR2 YYNGEE. CDR3 nucleotides: TGTGCCAGCAGCGGCACAGGGGGCCTCAAGCCCGGGGAGCTGTTTTTT. Its protein product is CASSGTGGLKPGELFF.

The V call is TRBV3-1 (or the pseudogene TRBV3-2), the J call TRBJ2-1; 7 positions agree with TRBD1. Germline CDR1 reads LGHDT; CDR2 reads YNNKEL (reference sequence). V lost 1 base to trimming and J lost 5 bases; unmatched junction nucleotides: 5. This CDR3 comprises 15 residues. The CDR3 loop reads CASSQAQGWNNEQFF. CDR3 bases: TGTGCCAGCAGCCAAGCACAGGGGTGGAACAATGAGCAGTTCTTC.

V and J are TRBV4-2 and TRBJ2-1; 11 bases agree with TRBD2. Germline CDR1 reads LGHNA; CDR2 reads YNFKEQ. Germline trimming cut 6 bases from V and 3 bases from J; bases unmatched to any gene: 10. This CDR3 spans 17 amino acids. CDR3 DNA sequence: TGTGCCAGCAGGGGGAGTACTAGCGGGGGCTTCTACAATGAGCAGTTCTTC. Its translation is CASRGSTSGGFYNEQFF.

The chain joins TRBV6-5 to TRBJ2-7; 9 bases fit TRBD1. With 4 bases clipped from V and 1 base from J, the junction kept 5 bases outside the gene matches. Germline CDR1 and CDR2: MNHEY and SVGAGI. The CDR3 extends over 15 amino acids. The CDR3 protein is CASSSAGTGSYEQYF. CDR3 sequence (DNA): TGTGCCAGCAGTTCGGCCGGGACAGGGTCCTACGAGCAGTACTTC.

The chain employs TRBV7-2 and TRBJ1-1; 7 bases map to TRBD1. The junction had 6 bases not matched to a gene; V was cut back by 4 bases and J by 7 bases. There are 13 residues in the CDR3. Germline V gene sequence: CDR1 SGHTA, CDR2 FQGNSA. CDR3 nucleotide sequence: TGTGCCAGCAGCTCACTGGACAGGCATGAAGCTTTCTTT. Protein: CASSSLDRHEAFF. The whole variable domain, filled in from reference TRBV7-2 and TRBJ1-1, reads GAGVSQSPSNKVTEKGKDVELRCDPISGHTALYWYRQSLGQGLEFLIYFQGNSAPDKSGLPSDRFSAERTGGSVSTLTIQRTQQEDSAVYLCASSSLDRHEAFFGQGTRLTVV.

The J gene is TRBJ2-4, the V gene TRBV5-6; the D gene is possibly TRBD2 (6 bases). Germline V gene data show CDR1 as SGHDT and CDR2 as YYEEEE. Trimming took 2 bases from V and 7 from J, leaving 13 bases between them. This CDR3 comprises 14 residues. CDR3 DNA sequence: TGTGCCAGCAGCTTTCCCGGGGGAGAGAACATTCAGTACTTC. Residues: CASSFPGGENIQYF.

V gene TRBV24-1 combines with J gene TRBJ2-5; 7 bases agree with TRBD2. V dropped 9 bases and J dropped 5; count of bases not matched to a gene: 5. Germline assignment: CDR1 KGHDR and CDR2 SFDVKD. This CDR3 is 12 amino acids long. The CDR3: CATSHGGETQYF. In nucleotides, the CDR3 is TGTGCCACCTCTCACGGGGGGGAGACCCAGTACTTC.